The TCR beta chain under discussion was sequenced for a study of radiotherapy plus CTLA-4 blockade in lung cancer. CDR1 is SGHDN and CDR2 is FVKESK in the germline V gene. This CDR3 is 14 amino acids long. V lost 4 bases and J 5 bases, leaving 14 bases between the germline ends. Repertoires were generated with immunoSEQ multiplex PCR, while TCRdb's copy carries only in-frame clones and drops some. The table lists some 50,000 clones, almost 85% of them singletons, with around 4.4% in the top ten. The material was peripheral blood, obtained from a patient treated with radiotherapy plus ipilimumab. The receptor comes from a human donor with non-small cell lung cancer whose response to radiotherapy plus ipilimumab could not be evaluated. The chain joins TRBV14 to TRBJ1-1; D gene uncertain. CDR3 bases: TGTGCCAGCAGCCCCCGATGGGAGGGAACTGAAGCTTTCTTT. Residues: CASSPRWEGTEAFF.